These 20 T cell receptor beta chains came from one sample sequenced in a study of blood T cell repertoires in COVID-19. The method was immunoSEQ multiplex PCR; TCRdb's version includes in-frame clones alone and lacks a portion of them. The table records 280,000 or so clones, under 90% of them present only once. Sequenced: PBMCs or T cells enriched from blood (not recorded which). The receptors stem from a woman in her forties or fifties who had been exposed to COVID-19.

CDR3 loop: CASSLVTRFFEQYF. In DNA form, the CDR3 reads TGTGCCAGCAGTTTGGTAACTCGGTTCTTCGAGCAGTACTTC. This chain links TRBV28 with TRBJ2-7, with D hard to call. CDR1 and CDR2 (germline): MDHEN, SYDVKM. The CDR3 contains 14 residues. Trimming left V 3 bases short and J 6 bases short, with 15 bases between.

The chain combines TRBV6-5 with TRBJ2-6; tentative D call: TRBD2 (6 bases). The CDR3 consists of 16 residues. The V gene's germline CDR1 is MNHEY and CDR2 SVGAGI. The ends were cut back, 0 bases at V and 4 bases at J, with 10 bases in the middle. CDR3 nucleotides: TGTGCCAGCAGTTACTCGGCGGGAACGGGGGCCAACGTCCTGACTTTC. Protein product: CASSYSAGTGANVLTF.

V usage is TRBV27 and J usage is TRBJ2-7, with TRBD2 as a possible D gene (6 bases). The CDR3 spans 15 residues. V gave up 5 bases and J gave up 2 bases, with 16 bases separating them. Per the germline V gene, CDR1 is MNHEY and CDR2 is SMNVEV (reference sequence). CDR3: CASSTPGLTTYEQYF. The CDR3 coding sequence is TGTGCCAGCAGTACCCCGGGACTGACAACCTACGAGCAGTACTTC.

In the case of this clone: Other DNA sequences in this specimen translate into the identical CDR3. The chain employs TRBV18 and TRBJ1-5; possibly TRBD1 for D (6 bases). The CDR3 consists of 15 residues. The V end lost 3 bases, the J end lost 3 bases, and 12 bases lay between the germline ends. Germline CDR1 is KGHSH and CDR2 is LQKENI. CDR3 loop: CASSPGTGINQPQHF. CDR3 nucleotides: TGTGCCAGCTCACCTGGCACAGGGATCAATCAGCCCCAGCATTTT.

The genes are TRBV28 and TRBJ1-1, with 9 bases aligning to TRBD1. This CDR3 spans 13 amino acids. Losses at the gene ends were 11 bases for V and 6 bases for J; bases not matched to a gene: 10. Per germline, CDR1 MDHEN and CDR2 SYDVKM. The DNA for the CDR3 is TGTGCCGGGCGAAACAGGGGGCGATCTGAAGCTTTCTTT. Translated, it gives CAGRNRGRSEAFF.

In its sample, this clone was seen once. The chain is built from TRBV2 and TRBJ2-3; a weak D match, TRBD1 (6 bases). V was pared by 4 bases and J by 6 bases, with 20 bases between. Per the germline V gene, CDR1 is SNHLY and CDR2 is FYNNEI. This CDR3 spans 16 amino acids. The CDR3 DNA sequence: TGTGCCAGCAGTGTTTGGGGGCCCTCCTCGGGGGATACGCAGTATTTT. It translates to CASSVWGPSSGDTQYF.

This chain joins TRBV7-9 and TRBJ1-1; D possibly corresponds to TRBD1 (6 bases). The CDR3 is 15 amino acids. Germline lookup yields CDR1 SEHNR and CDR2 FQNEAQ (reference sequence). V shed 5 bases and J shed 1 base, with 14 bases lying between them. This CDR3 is CASSDPAGANTEAFF. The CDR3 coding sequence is TGTGCCAGCAGCGATCCGGCAGGGGCGAACACTGAAGCTTTCTTT.

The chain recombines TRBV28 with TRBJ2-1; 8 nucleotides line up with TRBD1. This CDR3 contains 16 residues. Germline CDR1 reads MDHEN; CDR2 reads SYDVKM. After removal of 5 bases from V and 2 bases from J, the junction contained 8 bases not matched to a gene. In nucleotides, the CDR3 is TGTGCCAGCAGTCCCAGGGGGCCTTTGGCCTACAATGAGCAGTTCTTC. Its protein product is CASSPRGPLAYNEQFF.

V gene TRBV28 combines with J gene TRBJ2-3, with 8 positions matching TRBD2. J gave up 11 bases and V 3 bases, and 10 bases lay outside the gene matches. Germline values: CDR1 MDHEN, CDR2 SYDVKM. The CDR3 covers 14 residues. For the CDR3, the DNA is TGTGCCAGCAGTTTGCGGGACTTGAGCGGGGGGCAGTATTTT. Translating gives CASSLRDLSGGQYF.

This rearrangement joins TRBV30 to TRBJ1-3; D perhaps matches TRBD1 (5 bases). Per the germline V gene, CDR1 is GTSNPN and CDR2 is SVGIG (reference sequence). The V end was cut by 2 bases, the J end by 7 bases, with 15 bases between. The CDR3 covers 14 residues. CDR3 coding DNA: TGTGCCTGGAGTCGGGAGAGGGGCGGCAACACCATATATTTT. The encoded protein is CAWSRERGGNTIYF. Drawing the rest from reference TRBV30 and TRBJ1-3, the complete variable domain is SQTIHQWPATLVQPVGSPLSLECTVEGTSNPNLYWYRQAAGRGLQLLFYSVGIGQISSEVPQNLSASRPQDRQFILSSKKLLLSDSGFYLCAWSRERGGNTIYFGEGSWLTVV.

CDR3 loop: CASSMVGAVTGELFF. The CDR3 DNA reads TGTGCCAGTAGTATGGTTGGGGCGGTAACCGGGGAGCTGTTTTTT. The chain combines TRBV19 with TRBJ2-2; D possibly corresponds to TRBD1 (5 bases). The V end was cut by 3 bases, the J end by 5 bases, with 13 bases between. The CDR3 is made up of 15 amino acids. CDR1 LNHDA and CDR2 SQIVND come from the germline V gene (reference sequence).

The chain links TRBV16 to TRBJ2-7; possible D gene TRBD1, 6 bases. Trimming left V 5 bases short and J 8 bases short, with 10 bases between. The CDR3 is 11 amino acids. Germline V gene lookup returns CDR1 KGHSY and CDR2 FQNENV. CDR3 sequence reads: CASSGTGKQYF. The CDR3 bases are TGTGCCAGCAGCGGAACAGGGAAGCAGTACTTC.

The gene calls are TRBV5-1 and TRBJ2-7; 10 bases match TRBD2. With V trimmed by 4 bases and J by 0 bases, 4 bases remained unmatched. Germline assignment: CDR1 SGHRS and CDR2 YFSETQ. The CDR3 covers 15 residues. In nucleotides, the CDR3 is TGCGCCAGCAGCCGTATAGCGGGGGGCTCCTACGAGCAGTACTTC. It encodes CASSRIAGGSYEQYF.

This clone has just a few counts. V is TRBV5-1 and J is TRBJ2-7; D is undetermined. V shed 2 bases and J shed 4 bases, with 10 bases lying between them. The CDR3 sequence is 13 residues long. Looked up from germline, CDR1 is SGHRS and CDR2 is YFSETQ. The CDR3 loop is CASSLTPRYEQYF. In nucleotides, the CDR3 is TGCGCCAGCAGCTTAACCCCGAGGTACGAGCAGTACTTC.

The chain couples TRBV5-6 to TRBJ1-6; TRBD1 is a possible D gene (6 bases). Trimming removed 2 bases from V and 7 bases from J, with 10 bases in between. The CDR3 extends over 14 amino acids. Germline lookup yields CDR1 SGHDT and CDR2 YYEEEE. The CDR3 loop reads CASSLYTGNSPLHF. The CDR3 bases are TGTGCCAGCAGCTTATATACAGGGAATTCACCCCTCCACTTT.

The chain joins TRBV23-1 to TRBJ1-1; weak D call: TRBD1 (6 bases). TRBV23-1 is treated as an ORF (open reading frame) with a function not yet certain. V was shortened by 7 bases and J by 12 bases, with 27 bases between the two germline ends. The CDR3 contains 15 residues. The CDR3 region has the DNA TGCGCCAGCACAGAACAGAGAGTACAGGGAACCCGAACTTTCTTT. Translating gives CASTEQRVQGTRTFF.

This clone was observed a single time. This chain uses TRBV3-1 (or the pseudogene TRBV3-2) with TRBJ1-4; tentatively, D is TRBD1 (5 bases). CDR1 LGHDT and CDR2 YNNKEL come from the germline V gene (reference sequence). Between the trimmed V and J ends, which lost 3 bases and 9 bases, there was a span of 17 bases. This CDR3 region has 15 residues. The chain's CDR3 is CASSHKGQGPQKLFF. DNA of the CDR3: TGTGCCAGCAGCCATAAGGGGCAGGGTCCACAAAAACTGTTTTTT.

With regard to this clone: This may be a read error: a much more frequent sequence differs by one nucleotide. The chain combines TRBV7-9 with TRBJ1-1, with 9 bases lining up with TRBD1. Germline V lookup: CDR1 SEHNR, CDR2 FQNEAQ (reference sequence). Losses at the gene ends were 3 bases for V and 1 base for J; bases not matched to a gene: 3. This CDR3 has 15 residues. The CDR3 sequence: CASSLTGGENTEAFF. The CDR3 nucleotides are TGTGCCAGCAGCTTGACAGGGGGGGAGAACACTGAAGCTTTCTTT.

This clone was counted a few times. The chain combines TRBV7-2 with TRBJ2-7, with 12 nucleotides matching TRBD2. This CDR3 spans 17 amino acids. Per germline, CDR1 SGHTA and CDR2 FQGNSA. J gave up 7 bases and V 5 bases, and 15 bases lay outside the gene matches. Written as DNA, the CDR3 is TGTGCCAGCAGCCGTACGAATAATCTAGCGGGGGGGCATGAGCAGTACTTC. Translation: CASSRTNNLAGGHEQYF.

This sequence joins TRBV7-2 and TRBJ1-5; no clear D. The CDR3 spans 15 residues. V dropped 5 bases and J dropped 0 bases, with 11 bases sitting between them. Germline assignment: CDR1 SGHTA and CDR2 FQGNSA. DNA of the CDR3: TGTGCCAGCAGCCGCCCAGGATATAGCAATCAGCCCCAGCATTTT. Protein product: CASSRPGYSNQPQHF.